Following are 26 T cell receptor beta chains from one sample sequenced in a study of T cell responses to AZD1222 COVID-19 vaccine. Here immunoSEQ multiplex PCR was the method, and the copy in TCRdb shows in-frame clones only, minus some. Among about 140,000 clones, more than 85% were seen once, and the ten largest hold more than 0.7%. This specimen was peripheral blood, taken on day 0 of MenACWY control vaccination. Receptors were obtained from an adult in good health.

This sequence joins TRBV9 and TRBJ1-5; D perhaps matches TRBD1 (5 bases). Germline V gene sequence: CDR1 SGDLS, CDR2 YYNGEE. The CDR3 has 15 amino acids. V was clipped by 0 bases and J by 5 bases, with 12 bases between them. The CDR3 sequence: CASSVDGWGDQPQHF. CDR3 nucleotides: TGTGCCAGCAGCGTAGACGGTTGGGGGGATCAGCCCCAGCATTTT.

In DNA form, the CDR3 reads TGTGCCAGCAGCCCCCTGGAGGAAGCTTTCTTT. Its protein product is CASSPLEEAFF. The chain employs TRBV7-9 and TRBJ1-1; D is ambiguous. The CDR3 extends over 11 amino acids. V shed 5 bases and J shed 8 bases, with 9 bases lying between them. Germline CDR1 and CDR2: SEHNR and FQNEAQ (reference sequence).

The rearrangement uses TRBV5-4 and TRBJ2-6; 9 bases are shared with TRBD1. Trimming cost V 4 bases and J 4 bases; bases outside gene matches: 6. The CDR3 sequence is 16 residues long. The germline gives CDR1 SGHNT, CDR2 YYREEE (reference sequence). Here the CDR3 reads CASSKTQGAGANVLTF. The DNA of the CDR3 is TGTGCCAGCAGCAAAACACAGGGGGCAGGGGCCAACGTCCTGACTTTC.

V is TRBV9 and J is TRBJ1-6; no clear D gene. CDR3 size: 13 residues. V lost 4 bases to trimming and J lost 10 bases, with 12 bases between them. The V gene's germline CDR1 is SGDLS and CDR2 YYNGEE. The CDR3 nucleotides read TGTGCCAGCAGCCCCCTAAATGGATCACCCCTCCACTTT. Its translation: CASSPLNGSPLHF.

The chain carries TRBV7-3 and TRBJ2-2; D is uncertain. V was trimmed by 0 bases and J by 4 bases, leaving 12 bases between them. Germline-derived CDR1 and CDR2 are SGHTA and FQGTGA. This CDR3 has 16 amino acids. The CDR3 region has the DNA TGTGCCAGCAGCTTAACCCTCCTTGAAGGCACCGGGGAGCTGTTTTTT. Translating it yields CASSLTLLEGTGELFF.

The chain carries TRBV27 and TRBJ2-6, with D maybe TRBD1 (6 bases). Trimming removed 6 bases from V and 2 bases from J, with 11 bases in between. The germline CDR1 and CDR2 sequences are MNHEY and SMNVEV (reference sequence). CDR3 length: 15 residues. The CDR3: CASSQQGTGANVLTF. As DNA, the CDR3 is TGTGCCAGCAGCCAACAGGGAACTGGGGCCAACGTCCTGACTTTC.

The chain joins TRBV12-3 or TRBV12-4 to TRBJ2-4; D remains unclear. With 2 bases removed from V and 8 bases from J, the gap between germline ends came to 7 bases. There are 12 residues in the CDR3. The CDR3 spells CASSLPGDIQYF. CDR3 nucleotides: TGTGCCAGCAGTTTACCGGGTGACATTCAGTACTTC.

The CDR3 here is CSAMVGTEAFF. In DNA, the CDR3 is TGCAGTGCTATGGTGGGAACTGAAGCTTTCTTT. The V gene is TRBV20-1, the J gene TRBJ1-1; no reliable D call. The germline V gene has CDR1 DFQATT and CDR2 SNEGSKA (reference sequence). The V gene lost 4 bases and the J gene lost 5 bases, with 8 bases spanning the gap. The length of the CDR3 is 11 residues.

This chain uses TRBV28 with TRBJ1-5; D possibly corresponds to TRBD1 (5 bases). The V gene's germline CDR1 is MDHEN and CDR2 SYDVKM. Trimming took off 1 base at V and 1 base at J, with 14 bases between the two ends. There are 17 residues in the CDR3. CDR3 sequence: CASSLLLVGRSNQPQHF. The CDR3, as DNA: TGTGCCAGCAGTTTATTACTTGTGGGACGGAGCAATCAGCCCCAGCATTTT.

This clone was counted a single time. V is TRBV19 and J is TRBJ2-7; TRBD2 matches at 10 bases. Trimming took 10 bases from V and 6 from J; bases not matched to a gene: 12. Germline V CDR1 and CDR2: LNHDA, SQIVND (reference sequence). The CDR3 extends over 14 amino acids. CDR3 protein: CATSPSGSWLEQYF. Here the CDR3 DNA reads TGTGCCACTAGCCCTAGCGGGAGCTGGCTCGAGCAGTACTTC.

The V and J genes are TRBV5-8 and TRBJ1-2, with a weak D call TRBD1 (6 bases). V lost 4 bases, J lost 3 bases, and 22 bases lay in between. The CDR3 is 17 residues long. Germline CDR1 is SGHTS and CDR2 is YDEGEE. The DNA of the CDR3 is TGTGCCAGCAGCGCGACGGACAGCACCTATCAAGACTATGGCTACACCTTC. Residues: CASSATDSTYQDYGYTF.

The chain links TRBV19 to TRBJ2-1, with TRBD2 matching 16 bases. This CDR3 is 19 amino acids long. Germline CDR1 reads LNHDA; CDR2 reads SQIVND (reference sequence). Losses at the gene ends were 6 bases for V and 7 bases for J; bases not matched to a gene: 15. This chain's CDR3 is CASSGTGTSGGAWVNEQFF. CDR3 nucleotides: TGTGCCAGTAGCGGGACCGGGACTAGCGGGGGGGCCTGGGTAAATGAGCAGTTCTTC.

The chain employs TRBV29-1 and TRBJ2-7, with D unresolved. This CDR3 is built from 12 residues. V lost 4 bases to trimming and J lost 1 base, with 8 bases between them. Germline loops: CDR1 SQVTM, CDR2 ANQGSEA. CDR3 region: CSVAKGSYEQYF. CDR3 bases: TGCAGCGTTGCAAAGGGATCCTACGAGCAGTACTTC.

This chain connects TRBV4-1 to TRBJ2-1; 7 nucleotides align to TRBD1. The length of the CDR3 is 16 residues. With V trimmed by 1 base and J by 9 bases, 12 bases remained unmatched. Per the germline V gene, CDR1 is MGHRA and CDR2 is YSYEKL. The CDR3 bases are TGCGCCAGCAGCCAAGGCCGGGACAGTGAATCGGGTGAGCAGTTCTTC. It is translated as CASSQGRDSESGEQFF.

CDR3 region: CASSLGAGNGYTF. CDR3 nucleotide sequence: TGCGCCAGCAGCTTGGGGGCAGGGAACGGCTACACCTTC. This chain links TRBV5-1 with TRBJ1-2; a possible D gene is TRBD1 (5 bases). Germline CDR1 is SGHRS and CDR2 is YFSETQ. The CDR3 contains 13 residues. V was pared by 0 bases and J by 8 bases, with 11 bases between.

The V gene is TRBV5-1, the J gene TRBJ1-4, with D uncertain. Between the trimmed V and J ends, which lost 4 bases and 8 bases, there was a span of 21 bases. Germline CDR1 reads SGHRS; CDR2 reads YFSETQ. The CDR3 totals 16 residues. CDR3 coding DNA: TGCGCCAGCAGCCCCTATACGGGGTCCCCTAGGGAAAAACTGTTTTTT. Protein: CASSPYTGSPREKLFF. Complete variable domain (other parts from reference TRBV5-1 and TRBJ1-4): KAGVTQTPRYLIKTRGQQVTLSCSPISGHRSVSWYQQTPGQGLQFLFEYFSETQRNKGNFPGRFSGRQFSNSRSEMNVSTLELGDSALYLCASSPYTGSPREKLFFGSGTQLSVL.

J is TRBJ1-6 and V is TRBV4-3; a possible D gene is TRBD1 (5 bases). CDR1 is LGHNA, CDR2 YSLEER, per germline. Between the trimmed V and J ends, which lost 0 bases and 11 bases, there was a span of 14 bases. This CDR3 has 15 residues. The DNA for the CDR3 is TGCGCCAGCAGCCAAGATATCGGGGGGAGGCCACCCCTCCACTTT. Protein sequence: CASSQDIGGRPPLHF.

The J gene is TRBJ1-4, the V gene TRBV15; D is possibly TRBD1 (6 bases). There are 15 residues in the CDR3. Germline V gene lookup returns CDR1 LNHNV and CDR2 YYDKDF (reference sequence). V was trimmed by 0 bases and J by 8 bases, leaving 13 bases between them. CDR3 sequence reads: CATSRDGTSSEKLFF. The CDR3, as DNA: TGTGCCACCAGCAGAGACGGGACATCTTCCGAAAAACTGTTTTTT.

Here the CDR3 DNA reads TGTGCCAGCAGCCAAGAATCCGGAGTTGGGTTGTCACCCCTCCACTTT. Its protein is CASSQESGVGLSPLHF. This sequence joins TRBV3-1 (or the pseudogene TRBV3-2) and TRBJ1-6; D gene uncertain. V shed 0 bases and J shed 10 bases, with 16 bases lying between them. CDR3 size: 16 residues. CDR1 LGHDT and CDR2 YNNKEL come from the germline V gene (reference sequence).

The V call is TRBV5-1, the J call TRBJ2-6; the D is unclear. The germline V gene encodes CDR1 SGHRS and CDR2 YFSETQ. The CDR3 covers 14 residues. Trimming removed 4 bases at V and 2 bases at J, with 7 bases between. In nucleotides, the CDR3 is TGCGCCAGCAGCCCCCAGGCTGGGGCCAACGTCCTGACTTTC. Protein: CASSPQAGANVLTF.

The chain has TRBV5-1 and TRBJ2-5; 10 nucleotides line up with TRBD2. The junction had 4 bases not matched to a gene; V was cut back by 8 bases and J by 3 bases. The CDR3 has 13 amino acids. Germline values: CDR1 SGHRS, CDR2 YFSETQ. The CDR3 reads CASGTSDEETQYF. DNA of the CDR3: TGCGCCAGTGGGACTAGCGACGAAGAGACCCAGTACTTC. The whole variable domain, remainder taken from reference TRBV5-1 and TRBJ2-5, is KAGVTQTPRYLIKTRGQQVTLSCSPISGHRSVSWYQQTPGQGLQFLFEYFSETQRNKGNFPGRFSGRQFSNSRSEMNVSTLELGDSALYLCASGTSDEETQYFGPGTRLLVL.

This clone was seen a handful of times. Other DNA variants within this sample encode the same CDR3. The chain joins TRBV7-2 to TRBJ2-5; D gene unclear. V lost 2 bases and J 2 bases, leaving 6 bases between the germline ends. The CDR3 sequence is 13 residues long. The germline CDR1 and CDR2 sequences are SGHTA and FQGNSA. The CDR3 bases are TGTGCCAGCAGCTTACGAGTACAAGAGACCCAGTACTTC. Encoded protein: CASSLRVQETQYF.

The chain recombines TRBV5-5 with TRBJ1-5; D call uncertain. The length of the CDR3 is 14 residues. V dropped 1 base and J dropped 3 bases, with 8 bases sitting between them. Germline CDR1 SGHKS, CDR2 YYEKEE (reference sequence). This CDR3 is CASSLREYNQPQHF. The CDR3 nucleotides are TGTGCCAGCAGCTTGCGGGAATACAATCAGCCCCAGCATTTT.

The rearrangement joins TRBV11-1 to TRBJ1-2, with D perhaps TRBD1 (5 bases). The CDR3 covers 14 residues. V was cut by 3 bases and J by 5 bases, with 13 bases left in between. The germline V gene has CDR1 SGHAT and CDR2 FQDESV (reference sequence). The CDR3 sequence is CASSLGRAVYGYTF. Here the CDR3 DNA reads TGTGCCAGCAGCTTGGGCAGGGCCGTTTATGGCTACACCTTC.

CDR3: CASSYSWVEAFF. The CDR3, as DNA: TGTGCCAGCAGTTACTCCTGGGTTGAAGCTTTCTTT. The chain couples TRBV6-2 or TRBV6-3 to TRBJ1-1; D gene unclear. V lost 0 bases, J lost 7 bases, and 6 bases lay in between. Germline V gene lookup returns CDR1 MNHEY and CDR2 SVGEGT. CDR3 length: 12 residues.

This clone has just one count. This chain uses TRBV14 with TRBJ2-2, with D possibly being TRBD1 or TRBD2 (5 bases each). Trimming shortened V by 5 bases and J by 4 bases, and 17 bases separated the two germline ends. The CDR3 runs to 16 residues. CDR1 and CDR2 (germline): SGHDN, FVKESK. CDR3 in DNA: TGTGCCAGCAGCTACGCCGGGACGACAATCACCGGGGAGCTGTTTTTT. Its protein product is CASSYAGTTITGELFF.